This T cell receptor beta chain was recovered during a study of T cells in Graves' hyperthyroidism and ophthalmopathy. Study-level information: Peripheral blood was collected at initial diagnosis, before any treatment. Study findings and constraints: Ophthalmopathy and stable hyperthyroidism were separated by a 13 V-J model.

V was pared by 7 bases and J by 3 bases, with 9 bases between. The CDR3 is made up of 12 amino acids. Germline CDR1 reads MDHEN; CDR2 reads SYDVKM. Turning to this clonotype: Antigen specificity is unknown.

TCR beta CDR3 region amplification was performed from RNA transcripts. First-round RT-PCR targeting the TCR CDR3 was performed with the HTBI primer set. In TCRdb, the multiplex PCR reads were re-called with MiXCR into one record per CDR3 protein. This table holds hundreds of thousands of distinct CDR3 sequences, around 22% found once. The gene calls are TRBV28 and TRBJ1-1; D ambiguous. The TCR comes from a man aged 25 to 40 with Graves' ophthalmopathy. Sequenced material: blood. CDR3: CASTRAYTEAFF. In DNA form, the CDR3 reads TGTGCCAGCACCCGGGCGTACACTGAAGCTTTCTTT.